Listed here are 28 T cell receptor beta chains from one sample, sequenced in a study of monozygotic twins with inflammatory bowel disease. TCRdb reprocessed the 5' RACE reads, keeping one entry per CDR3 protein, no DNA. In all, the sample yields approximately 330,000 distinct CDR3 sequences. The source material was blood. Every receptor here comes from a human donor with ulcerative colitis or Crohn's disease, or a healthy co-twin of an affected twin (not recorded which).

The genes are TRBV5-6 and TRBJ2-2; TCRdb's D call of TRBD2 is untestable without DNA. CDR1 is SGHDT, CDR2 YYEEEE, per germline. The length of the CDR3 is 14 residues. This CDR3 reads CASTPLGPNTELFF. Complete variable domain (other parts from reference TRBV5-6 and TRBJ2-2): DAGVTQSPTHLIKTRGQQVTLRCSPKSGHDTVSWYQQALGQGPQFIFQYYEEEERQRGNFPDRFSGHQFPNYSSELNVNALLLGDSALYLCASTPLGPNTELFFGEGSRLTVL.

The CDR3 sequence: CASSLGPGQGVNTEAFF. The rearrangement links TRBV7-9 to TRBJ1-1; checking the TCRdb D call of TRBD1 is not possible without DNA. The germline V gene has CDR1 SEHNR and CDR2 FQNEAQ (reference sequence). The CDR3 has 17 amino acids.

The chain recombines TRBV12-3 or TRBV12-4 with TRBJ2-1; as DNA is missing, the TRBD1 call by TCRdb cannot be tested. This CDR3 has 17 amino acids. The chain's CDR3 is CASSLRAIRSSYNEQFF.

V is TRBV30 and J is TRBJ2-1; as DNA is missing, the TRBD1 call by TCRdb cannot be tested. CDR1 and CDR2 from the germline V gene are GTSNPN and SVGIG (reference sequence). This CDR3 is 19 amino acids long. The CDR3 here is CAWSVSPLSLAELYNEQFF.

The chain joins TRBV29-1 to TRBJ2-2; checking the TCRdb D call of TRBD2 is not possible without DNA. This CDR3 comprises 15 residues. Germline assignment: CDR1 SQVTM and CDR2 ANQGSEA. The CDR3 spells CSVGELAGGTGELFF.

This chain uses TRBV25-1 with TRBJ2-7. The CDR3 is made up of 13 amino acids. Germline V CDR1 and CDR2: MGHDK, SYGVNS. The CDR3 spells CASSESGPYEQYF.

J is TRBJ2-3 and V is TRBV29-1; TCRdb indicates TRBD1, and absent DNA this call remains unverified. The germline gives CDR1 SQVTM, CDR2 ANQGSEA. This CDR3 has 13 amino acids. The CDR3 protein is CSVGDSSTDTQYF.

The J gene is TRBJ2-3, the V gene TRBV5-1; the TCRdb call, TRBD2, lacks DNA for checking. From germline, CDR1 is SGHRS and CDR2 YFSETQ. This CDR3 spans 17 amino acids. The CDR3 here is CASSSGLAGGLKDTQYF.

The rearrangement joins TRBV10-3 to TRBJ2-5. The CDR3 length is 12 residues. Germline CDR1 and CDR2: ENHRY and SYGVKD. CDR3 protein: CAISGDRETQYF.

The chain joins TRBV10-3 to TRBJ2-5; as DNA is missing, the TRBD1 call by TCRdb cannot be tested. Germline V gene lookup returns CDR1 ENHRY and CDR2 SYGVKD. This CDR3 contains 16 residues. This chain's CDR3 is CAISETGQGVQETQYF.

V and J are TRBV25-1 and TRBJ1-1; TCRdb designates TRBD1, a call that cannot be tested without DNA. This CDR3 region has 17 residues. The V gene's germline CDR1 is MGHDK and CDR2 SYGVNS. The CDR3 sequence is CASSESSLRGRSTEAFF.

The V call is TRBV29-1, the J call TRBJ2-1. The CDR3 runs to 11 residues. From germline, CDR1 is SQVTM and CDR2 ANQGSEA. The CDR3 loop reads CSVADYNEQFF.

The chain uses TRBV5-6 and TRBJ1-1; TCRdb proposes TRBD1, but this gene call is untestable without DNA. The CDR3 length is 15 residues. The germline V gene has CDR1 SGHDT and CDR2 YYEEEE. The CDR3 spells CASSSRTELNTEAFF.

The chain joins TRBV11-2 to TRBJ2-3; TCRdb's D gene call, TRBD1, goes unchecked for lack of DNA. Germline V gene sequence: CDR1 SGHAT, CDR2 FQNNGV. The CDR3 runs to 12 residues. This CDR3 is CATGDLGYTQYF. Looking up the rest from reference TRBV11-2 and TRBJ2-3 gives the full variable domain: EAGVAQSPRYKIIEKRQSVAFWCNPISGHATLYWYQQILGQGPKLLIQFQNNGVVDDSQLPKDRFSAERLKGVDSTLKIQPAKLEDSAVYLCATGDLGYTQYFGPGTRLTVL.

This chain connects TRBV15 to TRBJ1-1; TCRdb outputs TRBD1, but without DNA this stays unchecked. Germline V lookup: CDR1 LNHNV, CDR2 YYDKDF (reference sequence). This CDR3 is built from 14 residues. CDR3 sequence: CATSKTGEHTEAFF.

CDR3 region: CASSQDLAGAIYF. The J gene is TRBJ1-3, the V gene TRBV3-1; the TCRdb D gene call, TRBD1, has no DNA to confirm it. The CDR3 loop spans 13 amino acids. Germline V gene data show CDR1 as LGHDT and CDR2 as YNNKEL (reference sequence).

V usage is TRBV5-6 and J usage is TRBJ2-7; there is no DNA to check the TCRdb D call of TRBD1. This CDR3 is built from 16 residues. Germline CDR1 is SGHDT and CDR2 is YYEEEE. Here the CDR3 reads CASSLGTTGGLGEQYF.

The gene calls are TRBV4-3 and TRBJ1-3. The CDR3 is 15 residues long. Germline CDR1 is LGHNA and CDR2 is YSLEER. The chain's CDR3 is CASSQLTGTGNTIYF.

V and J are TRBV12-3 or TRBV12-4 and TRBJ2-5; TCRdb's D call of TRBD2 is untestable without DNA. This CDR3 region has 14 residues. CDR3 sequence reads: CASSPNYRMGTQYF.

V usage is TRBV28 and J usage is TRBJ2-1; TCRdb picks TRBD2, but there is no DNA to check that call. Germline values: CDR1 MDHEN, CDR2 SYDVKM. The CDR3 is made up of 12 amino acids. The CDR3: CASNKSGNEQFF.

The chain employs TRBV10-1 and TRBJ2-1; TCRdb designates TRBD1, a call that cannot be tested without DNA. CDR1 WNHNN and CDR2 SYGVQD come from the germline V gene (reference sequence). CDR3 length: 15 amino acids. CDR3 in amino acids: CASSDGQGRSNEQFF.

This rearrangement joins TRBV15 to TRBJ1-2; the D gene TCRdb calls, TRBD1, cannot be checked with no DNA. Germline CDR1 reads LNHNV; CDR2 reads YYDKDF (reference sequence). The CDR3 extends over 13 amino acids. The CDR3 spells CAIGTRLNYGYTF.

V usage is TRBV5-1 and J usage is TRBJ1-5. The CDR3 has 14 amino acids. CDR1 SGHRS and CDR2 YFSETQ come from the germline V gene. Here the CDR3 reads CASSLDSPNQPQHF.

The rearrangement uses TRBV7-6 and TRBJ1-2; TCRdb returns TRBD1, unconfirmable since there is no DNA. This CDR3 contains 13 residues. The germline CDR1 and CDR2 sequences are SGHVS and FNYEAQ. This chain's CDR3 is CASSLDQGYGYTF.

This rearrangement joins TRBV6-2 or TRBV6-3 to TRBJ2-1; the TCRdb D gene call, TRBD1, has no DNA to confirm it. In germline, CDR1 is MNHEY, CDR2 SVGEGT. The CDR3 runs to 15 residues. The CDR3 loop is CASRDWESGYNEQFF.

The V and J genes are TRBV7-2 and TRBJ1-1. In germline, CDR1 is SGHTA, CDR2 FQGNSA. The CDR3 is made up of 15 amino acids. The CDR3 is CASSLVLGLGTEAFF.

The J gene is TRBJ2-7, the V gene TRBV5-1; TCRdb calls TRBD2, which cannot be checked without DNA. Germline V gene data show CDR1 as SGHRS and CDR2 as YFSETQ. The CDR3 extends over 14 amino acids. The CDR3 loop is CASSLDLAGYEQYF. Full variable domain (remainder filled in from reference TRBV5-1 and TRBJ2-7): KAGVTQTPRYLIKTRGQQVTLSCSPISGHRSVSWYQQTPGQGLQFLFEYFSETQRNKGNFPGRFSGRQFSNSRSEMNVSTLELGDSALYLCASSLDLAGYEQYFGPGTRLTVT.

This sequence joins TRBV10-2 and TRBJ1-3. The CDR3 is 17 amino acids. Germline CDR1 reads WSHSY; CDR2 reads SAAADI. CDR3 sequence reads: CASGESGGLSGGNTIYF.